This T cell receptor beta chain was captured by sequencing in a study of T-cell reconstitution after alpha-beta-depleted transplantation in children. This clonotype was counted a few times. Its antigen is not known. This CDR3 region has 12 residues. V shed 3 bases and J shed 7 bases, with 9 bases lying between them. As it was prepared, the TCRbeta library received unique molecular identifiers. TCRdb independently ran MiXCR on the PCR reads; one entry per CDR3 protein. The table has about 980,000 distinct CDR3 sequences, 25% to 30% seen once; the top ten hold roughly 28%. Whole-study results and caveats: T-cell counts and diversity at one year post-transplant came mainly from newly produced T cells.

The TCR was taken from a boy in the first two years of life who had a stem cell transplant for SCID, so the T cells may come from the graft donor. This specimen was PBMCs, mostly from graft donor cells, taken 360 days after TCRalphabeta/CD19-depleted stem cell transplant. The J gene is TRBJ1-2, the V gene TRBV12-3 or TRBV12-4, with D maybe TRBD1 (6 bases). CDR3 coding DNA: TGTGCCAGCAGTTTCGGACAGTTTGGCTACACCTTC. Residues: CASSFGQFGYTF.